What follows are 10 T cell receptor beta chains derived from one specimen sequenced in a study of cytomegalovirus exposure and HLA in healthy donors. Vbeta (60) and Jbeta (13) primers were used in the PCR. TCRdb's copy holds only in-frame clones and misses some; the assay was immunoSEQ multiplex PCR. The sample has approximately 30,000 clones. Input material: PBMCs. The receptors stem from a man aged 35-49 years in good health and CMV-seronegative.

The chain couples TRBV28 to TRBJ1-5; tentatively, D is TRBD1 (5 bases). This CDR3 has 16 amino acids. The ends were cut back, 4 bases at V and 7 bases at J, with 20 bases in the middle. Germline CDR1 reads MDHEN; CDR2 reads SYDVKM. The CDR3 loop is CASSSMPSGGGQPQHF. The CDR3 region has the DNA TGTGCCAGCAGTTCCATGCCTAGTGGGGGAGGGCAGCCCCAGCATTTT.

The CDR3 DNA is TGTGCCAGCAGTTTCGGACAGTTCCAAGAGACCCAGTACTTC. Translation gives CASSFGQFQETQYF. This chain links TRBV6-5 with TRBJ2-5; weak D call: TRBD1 (6 bases). V dropped 4 bases and J dropped 1 base, with 10 bases sitting between them. The CDR3 is made up of 14 amino acids. From germline, CDR1 is MNHEY and CDR2 SVGAGI.

The chain has TRBV19 and TRBJ2-5; TRBD1 might be the D (5 bases). The CDR3 is 16 residues long. V was shortened by 5 bases and J by 0 bases, with 16 bases between the two germline ends. Looked up from germline, CDR1 is LNHDA and CDR2 is SQIVND (reference sequence). CDR3 in amino acids: CASSLTPQGHQETQYF. CDR3 nucleotide sequence: TGTGCCAGTAGTCTAACCCCCCAGGGCCACCAAGAGACCCAGTACTTC.

The J gene is TRBJ2-7, the V gene TRBV27; TRBD1 matches 11 bases. CDR3 size: 15 residues. The germline V gene has CDR1 MNHEY and CDR2 SMNVEV (reference sequence). The J segment lost 7 bases and the V segment lost 6 bases, leaving 11 bases of the junction unmatched. This CDR3 reads CASRLAGQGAGEQYF. The DNA of the CDR3 is TGTGCCAGCAGACTAGCCGGACAGGGGGCGGGGGAGCAGTACTTC.

The V gene is TRBV4-1, the J gene TRBJ2-3, with TRBD1 identical over 7 bases. Germline V gene sequence: CDR1 MGHRA, CDR2 YSYEKL. The CDR3 loop spans 16 amino acids. The trim removed 2 bases at V and 3 bases at J, leaving 8 bases unmatched. CDR3 sequence: CASSQPRTGSTDTQYF. The CDR3 DNA sequence: TGCGCCAGCAGCCAACCTCGGACAGGTTCAACAGATACGCAGTATTTT.

The chain recombines TRBV7-2 with TRBJ2-3; maybe TRBD2 (6 bases). This CDR3 region has 16 residues. Germline loops: CDR1 SGHTA, CDR2 FQGNSA. Trimming pared 2 bases from V and 2 bases from J, leaving 14 bases between. CDR3 sequence (DNA): TGTGCCAGCAGCTTATTTGGGCGGGGATCCACAGATACGCAGTATTTT. It translates to CASSLFGRGSTDTQYF.

Details on this clone: Its ends do not fully match the called genes, so a read error is possible. The chain has TRBV30 and TRBJ1-1, with D possibly matching TRBD1 (6 bases). In germline, CDR1 is GTSNPN, CDR2 SVGIG (reference sequence). The CDR3 extends over 15 amino acids. CDR3 nucleotide sequence: TGTGCCTGGAGTGGATTTGAGAGGGGGAACACTGAAGATTTCTTT. Translation: CAWSGFERGNTEDFF. Full variable domain (remainder filled in from reference TRBV30 and TRBJ1-1): SQTIHQWPATLVQPVGSPLSLECTVEGTSNPNLYWYRQAAGRGLQLLFYSVGIGQISSEVPQNLSASRPQDRQFILSSKKLLLSDSGFYLCAWSGFERGNTEDFFGQGTRLTVV.

CDR3 protein: CASSADNDYNEQFF. In DNA form, the CDR3 reads TGTGCCAGCAGCGCCGACAACGACTACAATGAGCAGTTCTTC. V is TRBV6-4 and J is TRBJ2-1; D uncertain. Trimming left V 6 bases short and J 3 bases short, with 12 bases between. This CDR3 has 14 amino acids. Germline V gene lookup returns CDR1 MRHNA and CDR2 SNTAGT.

The V and J genes are TRBV9 and TRBJ2-6; D may be TRBD1 (5 bases). Trimming shortened V by 2 bases and J by 4 bases, and 16 bases separated the two germline ends. The CDR3 runs 17 residues. Per the germline V gene, CDR1 is SGDLS and CDR2 is YYNGEE. This chain's CDR3 is CASSVQGWIEGANVLTF. The CDR3 nucleotides are TGTGCCAGCAGCGTTCAGGGCTGGATTGAGGGGGCCAACGTCCTGACTTTC.

This chain joins TRBV29-1 and TRBJ2-7, with 14 bases matching TRBD2. V shed 7 bases and J 0 bases; nucleotides not matched to a gene: 11. CDR1 and CDR2 (germline): SQVTM, ANQGSEA. This CDR3 spans 17 amino acids. CDR3 sequence (DNA): TGCAGCGCGTCGGGACTAGCGGGAGAGGCGGCCTCCTACGAGCAGTACTTC. Encoded protein: CSASGLAGEAASYEQYF.